This TCR beta chain was sequenced for a study of blood T cell repertoires in COVID-19. Background on the study: Material from acute and convalescent COVID-19 was sourced from the United States, Italy and Spain. In each case, the material was cDNA or gDNA derived from T cells, B-cell-depleted T cells, or PBMCs.

Patients in Seattle were enrolled during active infection, then followed longitudinally. In the original processing: It was from reference gene primer amplification that nucleated cell counts were estimated. This table comes from immunoSEQ multiplex PCR, and its TCRdb copy is limited to in-frame clones, with some not included. That table gives V, J and clone size, and the DNA gave D and trimming. Seen here are approximately 330,000 clones, nearly 90% observed once, and the top ten hold 0.8% to 1.3%. CDR1 MDHEN and CDR2 SYDVKM come from the germline V gene. Trimming at V came to 3 bases and at J to 4 bases, leaving 3 bases not matched to a gene. The CDR3 has 14 residues.

The sequence was collected from a woman in her forties with COVID-19, enrolled during active disease. V is TRBV28 and J is TRBJ2-7; TRBD1 agrees at 10 bases. The sample was peripheral blood. The CDR3 sequence: CASSLTGGWYEQYF. CDR3 DNA sequence: TGTGCCAGCAGTTTGACAGGGGGCTGGTACGAGCAGTACTTC.